A single sample gave rise to the 31 T cell receptor beta chains below, sequenced in a study of control samples from healthy donors and cancer patients. The method was immunoSEQ multiplex PCR; TCRdb's version includes in-frame clones alone and lacks a portion of them. The sample records approximately 27,000 clones, roughly 85% being singletons. Sample: PBMCs. The receptors come from a woman aged 60-75 years with head and neck cancer.

In the case of this clone: The sample contains more than one DNA sequence encoding this CDR3. This chain links TRBV3-1 (or the pseudogene TRBV3-2) with TRBJ1-5; D is unclear. The CDR3 runs 14 residues. Germline V gene sequence: CDR1 LGHDT, CDR2 YNNKEL (reference sequence). V lost 4 bases, J lost 0 bases, and 7 bases lay in between. The CDR3 protein is CASSPAVSNQPQHF. The CDR3 DNA follows: TGTGCCAGCAGCCCCGCAGTTAGCAATCAGCCCCAGCATTTT.

The chain has TRBV4-3 and TRBJ2-3, with a weak D call TRBD2 (5 bases). V was shortened by 0 bases and J by 5 bases, with 6 bases between the two germline ends. The CDR3 is made up of 13 amino acids. Per germline, CDR1 LGHNA and CDR2 YSLEER. The chain's CDR3 is CASSQDGVDTQYF. The CDR3 DNA reads as TGCGCCAGCAGCCAAGACGGGGTAGATACGCAGTATTTT.

This CDR3 is CASSESWTSTDTQYF. CDR3 bases: TGTGCCAGCAGTGAGAGCTGGACTAGCACAGATACGCAGTATTTT. This chain connects TRBV6-4 to TRBJ2-3, with a weak D call TRBD2 (5 bases). The germline gives CDR1 MRHNA, CDR2 SNTAGT. The CDR3 covers 15 residues. V was cut by 3 bases and J by 0 bases, with 10 bases left in between.

This clone was counted a few times. The chain uses TRBV12-5 and TRBJ2-1; 15 nucleotides line up with TRBD2. The CDR3 has 20 amino acids. Germline CDR1 and CDR2: LGHNT and FRNRAP. Unmatched junction bases numbered 15, after V lost 7 bases and J lost 2 bases. In nucleotides, the CDR3 is TGTGCTAGTGCCTGGCTCCCCGGGACTAGCGGGGGGACCGCCTACAATGAGCAGTTCTTC. It encodes CASAWLPGTSGGTAYNEQFF.

V is TRBV4-1 and J is TRBJ2-7; D may be TRBD1 (6 bases). Trimming left V 0 bases short and J 4 bases short, with 13 bases between. The V gene's germline CDR1 is MGHRA and CDR2 YSYEKL. The CDR3 is 15 amino acids. The CDR3 sequence is CASSQEPQTGYEQYF. The CDR3 DNA reads as TGCGCCAGCAGCCAAGAGCCCCAGACAGGATACGAGCAGTACTTC.

This clone was detected a few times. The chain carries TRBV6-6 and TRBJ1-6; D unresolved. CDR1 is MNHNY and CDR2 is SVGAGI in the germline V gene (reference sequence). The V end was cut by 6 bases, the J end by 7 bases, with 10 bases between. The CDR3 extends over 13 amino acids. CDR3 DNA sequence: TGTGCCAGCAGCACATCTTCCAATTCACCCCTCCACTTT. This translates into CASSTSSNSPLHF.

This chain uses TRBV7-8 with TRBJ1-5; 9 nucleotides line up with TRBD1. Germline CDR1 and CDR2: SGHVS and FQNEAQ. Germline trimming cut 5 bases from V and 4 bases from J; bases unmatched to any gene: 3. The CDR3 extends over 14 amino acids. CDR3: CASSRDRGNQPQHF. In DNA, the CDR3 is TGTGCCAGCAGCCGCGACAGGGGGAATCAGCCCCAGCATTTT.

J is TRBJ1-1 and V is TRBV3-1 (or the pseudogene TRBV3-2), with D uncertain. Trimming stripped 4 bases from V and 5 bases from J, with 11 bases between. The CDR3 spans 13 residues. CDR1 and CDR2 (germline): LGHDT, YNNKEL (reference sequence). The CDR3 DNA sequence: TGTGCCAGCAGCCCCCGAGCGGAGACTGAAGCTTTCTTT. This gives the protein CASSPRAETEAFF.

The rearrangement uses TRBV5-6 and TRBJ2-1; D possibly corresponds to TRBD2 (6 bases). There are 15 residues in the CDR3. Germline V gene lookup returns CDR1 SGHDT and CDR2 YYEEEE. Trimming shortened V by 0 bases and J by 6 bases, and 13 bases separated the two germline ends. In nucleotides, the CDR3 is TGTGCCAGCAGCTTGGGAGGACTAAAGACCAATGAGCAGTTCTTC. Residues: CASSLGGLKTNEQFF.

The chain employs TRBV9 and TRBJ1-1; D unresolved. Trimming stripped 3 bases from V and 4 bases from J, with 10 bases between. CDR3 length: 13 residues. CDR1 is SGDLS, CDR2 YYNGEE, per germline. The CDR3 nucleotides read TGTGCCAGCAGCGGAGAAATCGGCACTGAAGCTTTCTTT. Amino acid sequence: CASSGEIGTEAFF.

This chain connects TRBV3-1 (or the pseudogene TRBV3-2) to TRBJ2-1; D may match TRBD1 or TRBD2 (6 bases each). With 0 bases removed from V and 4 bases from J, the gap between germline ends came to 16 bases. The CDR3 has 17 amino acids. Germline CDR1 and CDR2: LGHDT and YNNKEL (reference sequence). CDR3 nucleotide sequence: TGTGCCAGCAGCCAAGATCGATGGGGGGCCTGGTACAATGAGCAGTTCTTC. Encoded protein: CASSQDRWGAWYNEQFF.

The rearrangement uses TRBV12-3 or TRBV12-4 and TRBJ2-3; D is unresolved. V lost 3 bases, J lost 5 bases, and 9 bases lay in between. This CDR3 region has 13 residues. In nucleotides, the CDR3 is TGTGCCAGCAGTTTGGCAGATCAAGATACGCAGTATTTT. This sequence encodes CASSLADQDTQYF.

The V call is TRBV5-1, the J call TRBJ2-5; TRBD1 agrees at 7 bases. The CDR3 totals 16 residues. Germline V CDR1 and CDR2: SGHRS, YFSETQ. Trimming took 0 bases from V and 6 from J; bases not matched to a gene: 11. CDR3 DNA: TGCGCCAGCAGCTTGGGAAGCAGACAGGGAGTAAAGACCCAGTACTTC. It translates to CASSLGSRQGVKTQYF.

The chain joins TRBV9 to TRBJ2-7; tentative D call: TRBD1 (6 bases). The CDR3 consists of 15 residues. The V gene's germline CDR1 is SGDLS and CDR2 YYNGEE. Trimming cost V 3 bases and J 3 bases, with 16 bases left between them. The CDR3 DNA reads as TGTGCCAGCAGCGCCCGCGAGGAAGGGGGCTACGAGCAGTACTTC. Translated, it gives CASSAREEGGYEQYF.

This clone showed up just once. The genes are TRBV5-4 and TRBJ1-2, with D unclear. This CDR3 comprises 13 residues. The V end was cut by 0 bases, the J end by 4 bases, with 7 bases between. Germline V gene data show CDR1 as SGHNT and CDR2 as YYREEE (reference sequence). CDR3 sequence: CASSLESSYGYTF. The CDR3 DNA sequence: TGTGCCAGCAGCTTGGAGTCTTCCTATGGCTACACCTTC.

V gene TRBV11-2 combines with J gene TRBJ2-5; TRBD1 matches 8 bases. This CDR3 comprises 15 residues. Germline-derived CDR1 and CDR2 are SGHAT and FQNNGV. Trimming removed 1 base from V and 3 bases from J; junction bases left unmatched: 4. CDR3 in DNA: TGTGCCAGCAGCTTAGGATGGACAGGGAAAGAGACCCAGTACTTC. Amino acids: CASSLGWTGKETQYF.

The chain has TRBV20-1 and TRBJ2-1; D unclear. V was clipped by 6 bases and J by 10 bases, with 10 bases between them. CDR1 and CDR2 (germline): DFQATT, SNEGSKA (reference sequence). The CDR3 consists of 10 residues. CDR3 bases: TGCAGTGCAGGGATCAGGGAGCAGTTCTTC. Translation: CSAGIREQFF.

The V gene is TRBV28, the J gene TRBJ1-6; a possible D gene is TRBD1 (6 bases). In germline, CDR1 is MDHEN, CDR2 SYDVKM. CDR3 length: 15 residues. V lost 3 bases and J lost 6, with 12 bases in between. This chain's CDR3 is CASSLAQGGNSPLHF. The DNA for the CDR3 is TGTGCCAGCAGTTTGGCACAGGGAGGTAATTCACCCCTCCACTTT.

J is TRBJ2-2 and V is TRBV2, with 8 bases aligning to TRBD2. Germline trimming cut 4 bases from V and 5 bases from J; bases unmatched to any gene: 3. Looked up from germline, CDR1 is SNHLY and CDR2 is FYNNEI. The CDR3 totals 14 residues. CDR3 region: CASSVAGLTGELFF. The CDR3 nucleotides are TGTGCCAGCAGTGTAGCGGGGTTGACCGGGGAGCTGTTTTTT.

The chain couples TRBV7-2 to TRBJ1-5, with D hard to call. V lost 1 base and J 3 bases, leaving 16 bases between the germline ends. This CDR3 region has 17 residues. Germline CDR1 SGHTA, CDR2 FQGNSA. The CDR3 loop reads CASSLGSPAGFNQPQHF. For the CDR3, the DNA is TGTGCCAGCAGCTTAGGAAGTCCGGCGGGGTTCAATCAGCCCCAGCATTTT.

CDR3 nucleotide sequence: TGTGCCAGCAGCGTCCTCCGGGGGAGCACTGAAGCTTTCTTT. Encoded protein: CASSVLRGSTEAFF. This sequence joins TRBV11-2 and TRBJ1-1; D might be TRBD1 (5 bases). Per the germline V gene, CDR1 is SGHAT and CDR2 is FQNNGV. V dropped 5 bases and J dropped 4 bases, with 14 bases sitting between them. The CDR3 has 14 amino acids.

This clone came up a few times. CDR3 bases: TGTGCCAGCAGCGCTGTCCTAGCATTTGCAGATACGCAGTATTTT. This encodes CASSAVLAFADTQYF. The rearrangement uses TRBV2 and TRBJ2-3, with D tentatively TRBD2 (5 bases). Germline values: CDR1 SNHLY, CDR2 FYNNEI. V lost 6 bases and J 4 bases, leaving 17 bases between the germline ends. The CDR3 consists of 15 residues.

This clone was recorded a few times. The chain recombines TRBV7-2 with TRBJ2-5, with D possibly matching TRBD1 (6 bases). Trimming stripped 7 bases from V and 9 bases from J, with 24 bases between. This CDR3 is built from 15 residues. Germline CDR1 reads SGHTA; CDR2 reads FQGNSA. CDR3 coding DNA: TGTGCCAGCACCGAGGACTGGGCCTTAAAGGGGGCCCAGTACTTC. Protein product: CASTEDWALKGAQYF. Based on the CDR3 plus reference TRBV7-2 and TRBJ2-5, the full variable domain is GAGVSQSPSNKVTEKGKDVELRCDPISGHTALYWYRQSLGQGLEFLIYFQGNSAPDKSGLPSDRFSAERTGGSVSTLTIQRTQQEDSAVYLCASTEDWALKGAQYFGPGTRLLVL.

The chain carries TRBV7-9 and TRBJ1-1, with D unresolved. CDR1 and CDR2 (germline): SEHNR, FQNEAQ (reference sequence). This CDR3 region has 13 residues. V was trimmed by 4 bases and J by 3 bases, leaving 9 bases between them. The DNA for the CDR3 is TGTGCCAGCAGCTCCCGGGATGACACTGAAGCTTTCTTT. Its protein product is CASSSRDDTEAFF.

The chain uses TRBV7-2 and TRBJ2-7; tentative D call: TRBD2 (5 bases). The germline V gene has CDR1 SGHTA and CDR2 FQGNSA. CDR3 length equals 12 residues. V lost 4 bases and J 5 bases, leaving 9 bases between the germline ends. The CDR3 region is CASSSVLDEQYF. The CDR3 DNA follows: TGTGCCAGCAGCTCAGTACTAGACGAGCAGTACTTC.

This clone was detected a few times. The gene calls are TRBV19 and TRBJ1-5; possibly TRBD1 for D (6 bases). V lost 7 bases and J lost 1, with 17 bases in between. The CDR3 runs 16 residues. Germline assignment: CDR1 LNHDA and CDR2 SQIVND (reference sequence). The CDR3 DNA follows: TGTGCCAGTACCCCCGGCTGGGGGGCAAGCAATCAGCCCCAGCATTTT. It codes for CASTPGWGASNQPQHF.

The V call is TRBV19, the J call TRBJ1-1, with 9 bases matching TRBD1. The CDR3 is 17 residues long. The V gene end was trimmed by 4 bases and the J gene end by 0 bases; junction bases not matched to a gene: 9. Looked up from germline, CDR1 is LNHDA and CDR2 is SQIVND (reference sequence). In DNA, the CDR3 is TGTGCCAGTAGTAACCGACAGGGGGGAATCATGAACACTGAAGCTTTCTTT. Its translation: CASSNRQGGIMNTEAFF. Together with reference TRBV19 and TRBJ1-1, the CDR3 gives the full variable domain: DGGITQSPKYLFRKEGQNVTLSCEQNLNHDAMYWYRQDPGQGLRLIYYSQIVNDFQKGDIAEGYSVSREKKESFPLTVTSAQKNPTAFYLCASSNRQGGIMNTEAFFGQGTRLTVV.

V usage is TRBV4-1 and J usage is TRBJ2-3, with 8 bases identical to TRBD2. Germline V gene lookup returns CDR1 MGHRA and CDR2 YSYEKL. The CDR3 sequence is 16 residues long. The V gene end was trimmed by 5 bases and the J gene end by 0 bases; junction bases not matched to a gene: 7. CDR3 sequence reads: CASSAQPSGSTDTQYF. CDR3 bases: TGCGCCAGCAGCGCACAACCTAGCGGGAGCACAGATACGCAGTATTTT.

This clone showed up just a few times. The chain's CDR3 is CASSTSGVGTQYF. The CDR3 coding sequence is TGTGCCAGCAGTACCTCGGGAGTGGGTACGCAGTATTTT. This rearrangement joins TRBV6-5 to TRBJ2-3; perhaps TRBD2 as D (6 bases). In germline, CDR1 is MNHEY, CDR2 SVGAGI. This CDR3 spans 13 amino acids. Trimming pared 5 bases from V and 8 bases from J, leaving 14 bases between.

The genes are TRBV2 and TRBJ1-2; D unresolved. Germline V CDR1 and CDR2: SNHLY, FYNNEI. The V end lost 4 bases, the J end lost 6 bases, and 21 bases lay between the germline ends. The CDR3 is 16 amino acids. Here the CDR3 DNA reads TGTGCCAGCAGTGTCTCTCGGGCAGCAAACGTGGATGGCTACACCTTC. The encoded protein is CASSVSRAANVDGYTF.

CDR3 loop: CASSLEGASNYGYTF. CDR3 DNA: TGTGCCAGCAGCTTAGAAGGGGCTTCTAACTATGGCTACACCTTC. The chain recombines TRBV11-2 with TRBJ1-2, with a weak D call TRBD1 (5 bases). This CDR3 has 15 amino acids. V lost 0 bases and J lost 0, with 8 bases in between. Germline lookup yields CDR1 SGHAT and CDR2 FQNNGV.